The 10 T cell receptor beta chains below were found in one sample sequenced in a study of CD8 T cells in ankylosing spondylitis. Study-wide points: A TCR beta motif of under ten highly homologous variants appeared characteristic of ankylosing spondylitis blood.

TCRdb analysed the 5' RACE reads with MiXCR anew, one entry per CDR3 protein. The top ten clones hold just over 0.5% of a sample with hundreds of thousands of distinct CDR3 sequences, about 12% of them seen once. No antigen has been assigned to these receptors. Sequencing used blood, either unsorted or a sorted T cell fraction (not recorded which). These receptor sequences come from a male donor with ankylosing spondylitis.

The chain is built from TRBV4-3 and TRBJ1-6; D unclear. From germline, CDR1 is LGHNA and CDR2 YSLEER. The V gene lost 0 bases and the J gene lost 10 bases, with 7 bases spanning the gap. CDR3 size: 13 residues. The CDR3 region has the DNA TGCGCCAGCAGCCAAGATCCCTCCTCACCCCTCCACTTT. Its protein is CASSQDPSSPLHF.

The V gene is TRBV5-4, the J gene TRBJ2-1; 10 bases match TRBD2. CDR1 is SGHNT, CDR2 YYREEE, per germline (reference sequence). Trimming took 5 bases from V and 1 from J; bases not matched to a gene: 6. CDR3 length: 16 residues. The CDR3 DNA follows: TGTGCCAGCAGGGAGCCTAGCGGGGGATCCTACAATGAGCAGTTCTTC. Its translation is CASREPSGGSYNEQFF.

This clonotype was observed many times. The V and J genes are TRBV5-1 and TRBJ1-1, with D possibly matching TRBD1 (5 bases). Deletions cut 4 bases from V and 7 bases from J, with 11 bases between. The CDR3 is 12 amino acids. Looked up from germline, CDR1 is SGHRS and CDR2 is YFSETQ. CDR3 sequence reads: CASSETRGEAFF. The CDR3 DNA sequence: TGCGCCAGCAGCGAGACGAGGGGTGAAGCTTTCTTT.

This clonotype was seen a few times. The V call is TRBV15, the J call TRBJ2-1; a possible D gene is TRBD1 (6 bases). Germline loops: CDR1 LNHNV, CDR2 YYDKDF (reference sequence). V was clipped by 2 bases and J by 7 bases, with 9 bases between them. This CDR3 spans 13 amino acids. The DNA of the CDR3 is TGTGCCACCAGCAGATACAGGGTGAATGAGCAGTTCTTC. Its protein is CATSRYRVNEQFF.

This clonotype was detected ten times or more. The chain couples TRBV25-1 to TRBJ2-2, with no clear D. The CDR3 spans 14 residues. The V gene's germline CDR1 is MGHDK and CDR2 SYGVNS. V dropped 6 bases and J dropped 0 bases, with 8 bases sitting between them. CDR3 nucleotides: TGTGCCAGCAGCGTTCAAACGAACACCGGGGAGCTGTTTTTT. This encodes CASSVQTNTGELFF.

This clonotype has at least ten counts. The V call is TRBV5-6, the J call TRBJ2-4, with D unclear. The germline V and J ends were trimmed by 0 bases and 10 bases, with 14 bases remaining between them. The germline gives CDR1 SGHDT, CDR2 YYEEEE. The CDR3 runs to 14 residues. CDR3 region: CASSLGPQTGIQYF. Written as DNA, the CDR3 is TGTGCCAGCAGCTTGGGACCGCAAACCGGGATTCAGTACTTC. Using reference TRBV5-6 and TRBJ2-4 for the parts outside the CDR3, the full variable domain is DAGVTQSPTHLIKTRGQQVTLRCSPKSGHDTVSWYQQALGQGPQFIFQYYEEEERQRGNFPDRFSGHQFPNYSSELNVNALLLGDSALYLCASSLGPQTGIQYFGAGTRLSVL.

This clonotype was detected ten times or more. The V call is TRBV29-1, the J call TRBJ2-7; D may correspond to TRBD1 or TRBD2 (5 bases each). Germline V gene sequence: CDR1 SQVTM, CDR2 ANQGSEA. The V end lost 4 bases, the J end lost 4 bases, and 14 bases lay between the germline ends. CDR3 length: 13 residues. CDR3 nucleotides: TGCAGCGTTGTCGGGGCAGAACTATACGAGCAGTACTTC. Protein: CSVVGAELYEQYF.

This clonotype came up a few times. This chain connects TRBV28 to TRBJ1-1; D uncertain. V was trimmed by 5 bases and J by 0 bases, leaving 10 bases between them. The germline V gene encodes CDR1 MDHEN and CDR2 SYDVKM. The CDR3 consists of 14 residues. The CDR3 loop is CASSLGWMNTEAFF. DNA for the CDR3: TGTGCCAGCAGTCTTGGGTGGATGAACACTGAAGCTTTCTTT. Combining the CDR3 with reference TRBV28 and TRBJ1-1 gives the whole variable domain DVKVTQSSRYLVKRTGEKVFLECVQDMDHENMFWYRQDPGLGLRLIYFSYDVKMKEKGDIPEGYSVSREKKERFSLILESASTNQTSMYLCASSLGWMNTEAFFGQGTRLTVV.

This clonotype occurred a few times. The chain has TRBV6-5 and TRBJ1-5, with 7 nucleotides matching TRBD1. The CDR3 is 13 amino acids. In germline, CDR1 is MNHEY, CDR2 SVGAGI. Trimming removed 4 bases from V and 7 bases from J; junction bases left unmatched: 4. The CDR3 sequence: CASSSPGGQPQHF. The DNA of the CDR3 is TGTGCCAGCAGTTCCCCAGGGGGACAGCCCCAGCATTTT.

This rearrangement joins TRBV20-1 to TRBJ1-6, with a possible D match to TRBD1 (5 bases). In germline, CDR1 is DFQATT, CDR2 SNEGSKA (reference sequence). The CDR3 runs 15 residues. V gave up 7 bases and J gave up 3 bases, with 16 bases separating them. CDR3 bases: TGCAGTGTTGAGAGCAGGGTCCTCTATAATTCACCCCTCCACTTT. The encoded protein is CSVESRVLYNSPLHF.